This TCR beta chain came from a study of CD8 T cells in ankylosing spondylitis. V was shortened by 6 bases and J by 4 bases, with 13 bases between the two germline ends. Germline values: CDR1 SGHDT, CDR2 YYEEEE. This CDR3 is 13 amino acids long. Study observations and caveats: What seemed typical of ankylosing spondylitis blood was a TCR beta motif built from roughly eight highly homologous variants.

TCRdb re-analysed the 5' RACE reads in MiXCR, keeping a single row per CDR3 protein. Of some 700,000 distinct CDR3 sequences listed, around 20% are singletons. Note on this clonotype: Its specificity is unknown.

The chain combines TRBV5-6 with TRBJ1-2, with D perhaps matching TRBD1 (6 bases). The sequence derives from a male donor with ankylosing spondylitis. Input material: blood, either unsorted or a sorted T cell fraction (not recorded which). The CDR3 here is CASTEQGAYGYTF. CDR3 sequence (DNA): TGTGCCAGCACCGAACAGGGAGCCTATGGCTACACCTTC.